What follows are 15 T cell receptor beta chains derived from one specimen sequenced in a study of molecular identifiers for immune sequencing clone quantification. TCRdb re-called the PCR reads with MiXCR, one entry per CDR3 protein. The sample lists some 590,000 distinct CDR3 sequences, roughly 23% occurring once. Sample: naive CD8+ T cells from blood, with Jurkat cell RNA spiked in. Sample subset: FACS-sorted CD8+CD4-CCR7+CD45RA+ naive T cells. The receptors derive from a human donor in good health. Some libraries in this study had Jurkat cell RNA spiked in.

About this clonotype: An end of the junction does not agree with germline; a read error may underlie this. Written as DNA, the CDR3 is TGTGCCACCTGTGATTCCCTTAGGAGAAACACCGGGGAGCTGTTTTTT. Encoded protein: CATCDSLRRNTGELFF. The rearrangement joins TRBV24-1 to TRBJ2-2, with unresolved D. The CDR3 is made up of 16 amino acids. From germline, CDR1 is KGHDR and CDR2 SFDVKD.

This clonotype was seen more than once but under ten times. The chain joins TRBV7-9 to TRBJ1-2; the D is unclear. V gave up 5 bases and J gave up 4 bases, with 14 bases separating them. This CDR3 region has 14 residues. The germline V gene encodes CDR1 SEHNR and CDR2 FQNEAQ (reference sequence). The CDR3 region is CASSLKSGGYGYTF. The CDR3, as DNA: TGTGCCAGCAGCCTTAAATCAGGTGGCTATGGCTACACCTTC.

This clonotype has only a few counts. The chain has TRBV5-4 and TRBJ2-7, with D perhaps given as TRBD1 or TRBD2 (5 bases each). The germline V gene has CDR1 SGHNT and CDR2 YYREEE (reference sequence). V was cut by 0 bases and J by 5 bases, with 12 bases left in between. CDR3 length equals 14 residues. CDR3 amino acids: CASSLVGVRNEQYF. In DNA, the CDR3 is TGTGCCAGCAGCTTGGTGGGGGTGAGAAACGAGCAGTACTTC.

Comment on this clonotype: A far larger clone is a single base away, which makes a read error likely. The genes are TRBV7-9 and TRBJ1-5; D is ambiguous. Trimming cost V 1 base and J 6 bases, with 10 bases left between them. This CDR3 region has 14 residues. Germline V gene lookup returns CDR1 SEHNR and CDR2 FQNEAQ (reference sequence). The DNA of the CDR3 is TGTGCCAGCAGCTTAGGCTTCGGCAGTCAGCCCCAGCATTTT. Amino acids: CASSLGFGSQPQHF.

The table lists this clonotype with many counts. The chain joins TRBV7-9 to TRBJ2-2, with D tentatively TRBD2 (6 bases). From germline, CDR1 is SEHNR and CDR2 FQNEAQ (reference sequence). Between the trimmed V and J ends, which lost 10 bases and 1 base, there was a span of 16 bases. The CDR3 length is 15 residues. The CDR3: CAISAEGLNTGELFF. The CDR3 coding sequence is TGTGCCATTTCCGCGGAGGGGTTGAACACCGGGGAGCTGTTTTTT.

This clonotype has more than one count but fewer than ten. This sequence joins TRBV9 and TRBJ2-5, with D perhaps assigned TRBD1 or TRBD2 (5 bases each). V lost 4 bases and J 4 bases, leaving 14 bases between the germline ends. Per germline, CDR1 SGDLS and CDR2 YYNGEE. There are 14 residues in the CDR3. The CDR3 protein is CASSTEGLRETQYF. CDR3 DNA: TGTGCCAGCAGCACAGAGGGGCTGCGAGAGACCCAGTACTTC.

This clonotype was picked up a small number of times. The chain combines TRBV30 with TRBJ2-6; no firm D call. This CDR3 comprises 15 residues. Germline assignment: CDR1 GTSNPN and CDR2 SVGIG (reference sequence). The V gene lost 3 bases and the J gene lost 2 bases, with 11 bases spanning the gap. CDR3: CAWSSTSAGANVLTF. Written as DNA, the CDR3 is TGTGCCTGGAGCAGCACAAGCGCTGGGGCCAACGTCCTGACTTTC.

In this sample, this clonotype turned up many times. The V gene is TRBV13, the J gene TRBJ1-2; TRBD1 matches 7 bases. J was trimmed by 0 bases and V by 0 bases; bases with no gene match: 7. The length of the CDR3 is 17 residues. Germline loops: CDR1 PRHDT, CDR2 FYEKMQ (reference sequence). CDR3 DNA sequence: TGTGCCAGCAGCTTAGGACAGGGGTTCGACCCTAACTATGGCTACACCTTC. Protein product: CASSLGQGFDPNYGYTF.

This clonotype was picked up many times. The chain recombines TRBV5-5 with TRBJ1-6, with D unclear. The CDR3 spans 13 residues. Trimming stripped 1 base from V and 9 bases from J, with 8 bases between. Germline lookup yields CDR1 SGHKS and CDR2 YYEKEE (reference sequence). CDR3 loop: CASSLWLGSPLHF. The CDR3 DNA reads as TGTGCCAGCAGCTTGTGGCTCGGTTCACCCCTCCACTTT. The full variable domain, its missing parts supplied by reference TRBV5-5 and TRBJ1-6, is DAGVTQSPTHLIKTRGQQVTLRCSPISGHKSVSWYQQVLGQGPQFIFQYYEKEERGRGNFPDRFSARQFPNYSSELNVNALLLGDSALYLCASSLWLGSPLHFGNGTRLTVT.

The J gene is TRBJ2-5, the V gene TRBV7-6; 9 bases fit TRBD2. The V and J ends lost 1 base and 5 bases, in that order; junction bases with no gene match: 11. The germline gives CDR1 SGHVS, CDR2 FNYEAQ. The CDR3 length is 17 residues. The CDR3 DNA is TGTGCCAGCAGCTTAGTACTAGCGGGCCTCCTCGCGGAGACCCAGTACTTC. It specifies CASSLVLAGLLAETQYF.

The V call is TRBV6-6, the J call TRBJ2-3; 10 nucleotides align to TRBD2. From germline, CDR1 is MNHNY and CDR2 SVGAGI (reference sequence). The V gene end was trimmed by 7 bases and the J gene end by 3 bases; junction bases not matched to a gene: 13. The CDR3 is 17 residues long. CDR3 region: CASILGPSGGLTDTQYF. The CDR3 DNA sequence: TGTGCCAGCATCCTTGGTCCTAGCGGGGGCTTAACAGATACGCAGTATTTT.

With regard to this clonotype: A read error may explain this, as a much larger clone is one base away. The CDR3 sequence: CASTRAGGQEAQYF. CDR3 nucleotide sequence: TGTGCCAGCACCAGAGCGGGAGGACAAGAGGCCCAGTACTTC. The genes are TRBV28 and TRBJ2-5; 9 bases are a match to TRBD2. This CDR3 is 14 amino acids long. CDR1 is MDHEN and CDR2 is SYDVKM in the germline V gene.

This clonotype was recorded many times. V usage is TRBV2 and J usage is TRBJ1-1, with a weak D call TRBD1 (5 bases). V was clipped by 0 bases and J by 6 bases, with 11 bases between them. CDR1 SNHLY and CDR2 FYNNEI come from the germline V gene. CDR3 length: 14 amino acids. The CDR3 spells CASSEAPGGPEAFF. Written as DNA, the CDR3 is TGTGCCAGCAGTGAAGCGCCCGGGGGTCCTGAAGCTTTCTTT.

This chain connects TRBV7-6 to TRBJ2-1; 12 nucleotides agree with TRBD2. Per germline, CDR1 SGHVS and CDR2 FNYEAQ. CDR3 length: 15 residues. V lost 5 bases and J lost 9; bases outside the gene matches: 8. CDR3 DNA: TGTGCCAGCAGCCCCTCTAGCGGGAGGGGTAGTGAGCAGTTCTTC. It translates to CASSPSSGRGSEQFF.

The CDR3 sequence: CASSQDPVEETQYF. The CDR3 DNA is TGCGCCAGCAGCCAAGATCCAGTGGAAGAGACCCAGTACTTC. The chain couples TRBV4-3 to TRBJ2-5; D gene ambiguous. Trimming took 0 bases from V and 3 from J, leaving 8 bases between them. The germline CDR1 and CDR2 sequences are LGHNA and YSLEER. The CDR3 sequence is 14 residues long.